This TCR beta chain is drawn from a study of OX40 agonist ivuxolimab in advanced cancers. Study-wide background: Ivuxolimab was administered intravenously to patients at 0.01 to 10 mg/kg every 2 weeks. Study-wide findings and caveats: Dosing at 0.1 to 3.0 mg/kg was accompanied by clonal expansion of CD4+ and CD8+ blood T cells by week 6.

Germline CDR1 is LNHDA and CDR2 is SQIVND (reference sequence). The CDR3 is made up of 15 amino acids. V shed 0 bases and J shed 7 bases, with 10 bases lying between them. Concerning this clone itself: Its specificity is not known.

The data were produced by immunoSEQ multiplex PCR, yet TCRdb's version contains in-frame clones alone and is incomplete. The table has 84,000 or so clones, over 65% seen once. The TCR was taken from an adult with an advanced solid tumor such as melanoma, head and neck, liver or kidney cancer. The specimen was CD4+ or CD8+ T cells sorted from blood, collected in a trial of the OX40 agonist ivuxolimab. The chain employs TRBV19 and TRBJ1-6; no reliable D call. The CDR3 protein is CASSIDGSSNSPLHF. The CDR3 bases are TGTGCCAGTAGTATAGATGGGTCGTCCAATTCACCCCTCCACTTT.